This T cell receptor beta chain was documented in a study of shared clonotypes between healthy human individuals. The donor population consisted of healthy HIV-negative adults with no recent acute infections or vaccinations. The CDR3 length is 16 residues. Assay used: immunoSEQ multiplex PCR; TCRdb lists only in-frame clones, some missing. The table records 2,500,000 or so clones, approximately 93% of them present only once. The sequence was collected from a man aged 18 to 30 in good health. Some clones in this sample may be carry-over from other donors' samples. The sequenced sample was naive CD4+ T cells from PBMCs. This sample's subset: CD45RA+ positively selected. The rearrangement links TRBV21-1 to TRBJ1-4. TRBV21-1 is classified as a pseudogene. The CDR3 is CASSIGGRLGNEKLFF. The DNA of the CDR3 is TGTGCCAGCAGCATCGGAGGACGCCTGGGTAATGAAAAACTGTTTTTT.